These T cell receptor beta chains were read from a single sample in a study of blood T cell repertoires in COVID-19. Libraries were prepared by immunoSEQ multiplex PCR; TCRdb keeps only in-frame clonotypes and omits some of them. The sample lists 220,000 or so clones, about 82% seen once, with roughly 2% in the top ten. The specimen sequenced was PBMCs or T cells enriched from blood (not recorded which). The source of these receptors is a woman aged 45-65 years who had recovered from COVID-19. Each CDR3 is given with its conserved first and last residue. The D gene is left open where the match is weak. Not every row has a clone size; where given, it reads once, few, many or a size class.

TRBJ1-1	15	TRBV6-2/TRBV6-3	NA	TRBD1	CASSDRVGGRTEAFF	TGTGCCAGCAGTGACAGGGTGGGAGGTAGGACTGAAGCTTTCTTT
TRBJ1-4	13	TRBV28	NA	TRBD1	CASLTGGREKLFF	TGTGCCAGCCTGACAGGGGGCCGAGAAAAACTGTTTTTT
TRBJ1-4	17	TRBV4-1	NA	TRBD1	CASSQGTGGFRGEKLFF	TGCGCCAGCAGCCAAGGGACAGGGGGCTTCCGGGGTGAAAAACTGTTTTTT
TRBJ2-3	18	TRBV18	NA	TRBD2	CASSSGTSGAAGTDTQYF	TGTGCCAGCTCATCGGGGACTAGCGGGGCAGCGGGCACAGATACGCAGTATTTT
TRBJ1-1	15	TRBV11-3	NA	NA	CASSPRGGSMGEAFF	TGTGCCAGCAGCCCCCGGGGAGGGTCAATGGGTGAAGCTTTCTTT
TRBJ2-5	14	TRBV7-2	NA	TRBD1	CASSLSRGRETQYF	TGTGCCAGCAGCCTATCCAGGGGGCGGGAGACCCAGTACTTC
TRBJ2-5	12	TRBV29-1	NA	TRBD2	CSGTSRGETQYF	TGCAGTGGGACTAGCAGGGGAGAGACCCAGTACTTC
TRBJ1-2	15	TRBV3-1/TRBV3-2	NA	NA	CASSPRGSINYGYTF	TGTGCCAGCAGCCCTCGGGGGAGTATCAACTATGGCTACACCTTC
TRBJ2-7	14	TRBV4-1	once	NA	CASSHSADAYEQYF	TGCGCCAGCAGCCACTCCGCAGATGCCTACGAGCAGTACTTC
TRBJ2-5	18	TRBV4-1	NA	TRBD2	CASSQDGSGGAITETQYF	TGCGCCAGCAGCCAAGATGGTAGCGGGGGGGCGATCACAGAGACCCAGTACTTC
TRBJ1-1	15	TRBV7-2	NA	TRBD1	CASSPLDRGGAEAFF	TGTGCCAGCAGCCCATTGGACAGGGGGGGGGCTGAAGCTTTCTTT
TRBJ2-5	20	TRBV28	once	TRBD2	CASSLRWEGRVRIVRETQYF	TGTGCCAGCAGTTTACGTTGGGAGGGCCGGGTTCGTATCGTCCGAGAGACCCAGTACTTC
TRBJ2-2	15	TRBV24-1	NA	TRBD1	CATSDSGQGGRELFF	TGTGCCACCAGTGACTCGGGACAGGGTGGGCGGGAGCTGTTTTTT
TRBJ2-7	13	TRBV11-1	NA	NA	CASGSRRRYEQYF	TGTGCCAGCGGCTCAAGGCGGCGCTACGAGCAGTACTTC
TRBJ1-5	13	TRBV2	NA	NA	CASSEEFNQPQHF	TGTGCCAGCAGTGAGGAGTTTAATCAGCCCCAGCATTTT
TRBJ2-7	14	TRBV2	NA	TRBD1	CASSLEGAGYEQYF	TGTGCCAGCAGTCTTGAGGGGGCAGGTTACGAGCAGTACTTC